These T cell receptor beta chains were read from a single sample in a study of blood T cells in healthy people across ages. TCRdb used MiXCR to reprocess the 5' RACE reads, holding one entry per CDR3 protein. Of about 640,000 distinct CDR3 sequences listed, roughly 50% are singletons. The sequencing input was blood. The receptor source for this set is a man aged 55-75 years in good health. CDR3s include the opening cysteine and the closing phenylalanine or tryptophan. Each record gives: J gene, D gene, V gene, clone size, CDR3 DNA, CDR3 protein. The D gene is left open where the match is weak. A row's size may be missing; if present it is once, few, many or a size class.

J: TRBJ2-3
D: TRBD2
V: TRBV5-1
size: once
DNA: TGCGCCAGCAGCTTGCTTGTGACTAGCGGGGGACCCACAGATACGCAGTATTTT
CDR3: CASSLLVTSGGPTDTQYF

J: TRBJ2-6
D: TRBD1
V: TRBV6-6
size: -
DNA: TGTGCCATTCGCGACGGGACAGGGATCTCTGGGGCCAACGTCCTGACTTTC
CDR3: CAIRDGTGISGANVLTF

J: TRBJ2-1
D: -
V: TRBV12-3/TRBV12-4
size: -
DNA: TGTGCCAGCAGGACGGGGGCCGGGGGGCAGTTCTTC
CDR3: CASRTGAGGQFF

J: TRBJ2-7
D: TRBD1
V: TRBV20-1
size: -
DNA: TGCAGCGCTAGCGAGACCGGGACAGGCTCCTACGAGCAGTACTTC
CDR3: CSASETGTGSYEQYF

J: TRBJ2-6
D: TRBD1
V: TRBV12-3/TRBV12-4
size: few
DNA: TGTGCCAGCAGCCCACTAACAGGGGGCGCTGGGGCCAACGTCCTGACTTTC
CDR3: CASSPLTGGAGANVLTF

J: TRBJ2-7
D: TRBD1
V: TRBV5-1
size: -
DNA: TGCGCCAGCAGCTCCGGGACAGGGATCCACGAGCAGTACTTC
CDR3: CASSSGTGIHEQYF

J: TRBJ1-6
D: -
V: TRBV20-1
size: -
DNA: TGCAGTGCTAGAAACAGGGTGGATAATTCACCCCTCCACTTT
CDR3: CSARNRVDNSPLHF

J: TRBJ2-7
D: -
V: TRBV7-2
size: few
DNA: TGTGCCAGCAGCTTAGACGTTCGGACCTACGAGCAGTACTTC
CDR3: CASSLDVRTYEQYF

J: TRBJ2-7
D: -
V: TRBV20-1
size: -
DNA: TGCAGTGCTAGACTGCGCTCCTACGAGCAGTACTTC
CDR3: CSARLRSYEQYF

J: TRBJ2-1
D: TRBD2
V: TRBV5-6
size: -
DNA: TGTGCCAGCAGCTCTAGCGGGGGGGCAGGGGATGAGCAGTTCTTC
CDR3: CASSSSGGAGDEQFF

J: TRBJ2-7
D: -
V: TRBV19
size: few
DNA: TGTGCCAGTAGTCCCAGGACGCGGACCTACGAGCAGTACTTC
CDR3: CASSPRTRTYEQYF

J: TRBJ1-2
D: TRBD1
V: TRBV4-1
size: -
DNA: TGCGCCAGCAGCCAAGGCCACCGAACTTGGGACAGGCGATCTGGCTATGGCTACACCTTC
CDR3: CASSQGHRTWDRRSGYGYTF

J: TRBJ2-3
D: TRBD2
V: TRBV29-1
size: few
DNA: TGCAGCGTTTCGACTAGCGGGGCTACTCATACGCAGTATTTT
CDR3: CSVSTSGATHTQYF

J: TRBJ2-1
D: TRBD2
V: TRBV4-2
size: few
DNA: TGTGCCAGCAGCCAAAAAATGCGACTAGCTGAGTACAATGAGCAGTTCTTC
CDR3: CASSQKMRLAEYNEQFF

J: TRBJ2-6
D: -
V: TRBV11-2
size: -
DNA: TGTGCCAGCAGCTTAGTAACGGTCAGAGGCTCTGGGGCCAACGTCCTGACTTTC
CDR3: CASSLVTVRGSGANVLTF

J: TRBJ2-5
D: -
V: TRBV7-7
size: -
DNA: TGTGCCAGCAGCTTAGCAGGACTAAAAGAAGAGACCCAGTACTTC
CDR3: CASSLAGLKEETQYF

J: TRBJ2-2
D: -
V: TRBV27
size: -
DNA: TGTGCCAGCAGTTTAAAAAGGACCGGGGAGCTGTTTTTT
CDR3: CASSLKRTGELFF

J: TRBJ2-1
D: TRBD2
V: TRBV20-1
size: -
DNA: TGCAGTGCTAGAGAAGCGGGGGGGCGGAACAATGAGCAGTTCTTC
CDR3: CSAREAGGRNNEQFF

J: TRBJ1-1
D: -
V: TRBV5-1
size: -
DNA: TGCGCCAGCAGCTCATTTTACTGGAACACTGAAGCTTTCTTT
CDR3: CASSSFYWNTEAFF

J: TRBJ1-6
D: -
V: TRBV4-1
size: -
DNA: TGCGCCAGCAGCGAAAACAGGGTTAATTCACCCCTCCACTTT
CDR3: CASSENRVNSPLHF

J: TRBJ1-2
D: TRBD1
V: TRBV3-1
size: -
DNA: TGTGCCAGCAGCCAAGTCGGCGGGACAGGGGTGGGCTACACCTTC
CDR3: CASSQVGGTGVGYTF

J: TRBJ2-3
D: TRBD1
V: TRBV29-1
size: -
DNA: TGCAGCGTTGAAGATTGGGGACAGGGCACAGATACGCAGTATTTT
CDR3: CSVEDWGQGTDTQYF

J: TRBJ2-7
D: TRBD2
V: TRBV20-1
size: -
DNA: TGCAGTGCGAGTAGCGGGGCCAATTACGAGCAGTACTTC
CDR3: CSASSGANYEQYF

J: TRBJ2-7
D: TRBD1
V: TRBV20-1
size: -
DNA: TGCAGTGCTAGTCTGGGACAGGGGGCGGGGGAGCAGTACTTC
CDR3: CSASLGQGAGEQYF

J: TRBJ2-3
D: TRBD1
V: TRBV29-1
size: few
DNA: TGCAGCGTTGAAGGGGACAGGGGGCGAAATACGCAGTATTTT
CDR3: CSVEGDRGRNTQYF

J: TRBJ1-5
D: -
V: TRBV7-8
size: many
DNA: TGTGCCAGCAGCTTAGCAAGGACATACTATAGCAATCAGCCCCAGCATTTT
CDR3: CASSLARTYYSNQPQHF

J: TRBJ2-5
D: TRBD2
V: TRBV12-3/TRBV12-4
size: few
DNA: TGTGCCAGCAGTCCCTGGGGCGGGAGGGCCCAGTACTTC
CDR3: CASSPWGGRAQYF

J: TRBJ2-7
D: -
V: TRBV7-2
size: -
DNA: TGTGCCAGCAGCCTAAGACTGCTCTCCTACGAGCAGTACTTC
CDR3: CASSLRLLSYEQYF

J: TRBJ1-1
D: -
V: TRBV6-1
size: -
DNA: TGTGCCAGCAGACTTAACTCAGACAAGATGGGGATAGGAACTGAAGCTTTCTTT
CDR3: CASRLNSDKMGIGTEAFF

J: TRBJ2-1
D: TRBD2
V: TRBV28
size: -
DNA: TGTGCCAGCAGTCTCACCAGCGGGGGGGCATGGAATGAGCAGTTCTTC
CDR3: CASSLTSGGAWNEQFF

J: TRBJ1-1
D: -
V: TRBV3-1
size: -
DNA: TGTGCCAGCAGCCAGACAGCGAACACTGAAGCTTTCTTT
CDR3: CASSQTANTEAFF

J: TRBJ2-5
D: -
V: TRBV20-1
size: -
DNA: TGCAGTGCACAAGGGGCAGAGACCCAGTACTTC
CDR3: CSAQGAETQYF

J: TRBJ2-6
D: TRBD2
V: TRBV9
size: -
DNA: TGTGCCAGCAGCTTAACAGCGGGGGGCTCTGGGGCCAACGTCCTGACTTTC
CDR3: CASSLTAGGSGANVLTF

J: TRBJ2-2
D: TRBD2
V: TRBV12-3/TRBV12-4
size: -
DNA: TGTGCCAGCATAGGGCTAGCGGGGGCTCAGAACACCGGGGAGCTGTTTTTT
CDR3: CASIGLAGAQNTGELFF

J: TRBJ2-7
D: TRBD2
V: TRBV9
size: -
DNA: TGTGCCAGCAGCGAGGCCTCGGGGGGGGCCTACGAGCAGTACTTC
CDR3: CASSEASGGAYEQYF

J: TRBJ1-6
D: -
V: TRBV20-1
size: once
DNA: TGCAGTGCTAGAGACCTTCGTTCTAATTCACCCCTCCACTTT
CDR3: CSARDLRSNSPLHF

J: TRBJ2-3
D: -
V: TRBV20-1
size: -
DNA: TGCAGTGTCGAGTCTACGGACACAGATACGCAGTATTTT
CDR3: CSVESTDTDTQYF

J: TRBJ2-1
D: TRBD1
V: TRBV7-7
size: once
DNA: TGTGCCAGCAGCTCAGACAGGGCGAATGAGCAGTTCTTC
CDR3: CASSSDRANEQFF

J: TRBJ1-4
D: -
V: TRBV12-3/TRBV12-4
size: -
DNA: TGTGCCAGCAGTTTTGGGGGGCAAAACGAAAAACTGTTTTTT
CDR3: CASSFGGQNEKLFF

J: TRBJ2-7
D: -
V: TRBV6-2/TRBV6-3
size: -
DNA: TGTGCCAGCAGTTACCCGATAGGAGCAGGTCGCGGTCCTAGCTCCTACAATGAGCAGTACTTC
CDR3: CASSYPIGAGRGPSSYNEQYF

J: TRBJ2-4
D: -
V: TRBV20-1
size: -
DNA: TGCAGTGCTAGAGATTGGGCTAGCGACTTAGCCAAAAACATTCAGTACTTC
CDR3: CSARDWASDLAKNIQYF

J: TRBJ2-3
D: -
V: TRBV20-1
size: -
DNA: TGCAGTGCTATAGTCCCCCAGCGGGCAGATACGCAGTATTTT
CDR3: CSAIVPQRADTQYF

J: TRBJ2-1
D: -
V: TRBV9
size: -
DNA: TGTGCCAGCAGCGCCTTCCCCCGGACGCCTTACAATGAGCAGTTCTTC
CDR3: CASSAFPRTPYNEQFF

J: TRBJ2-2
D: -
V: TRBV27
size: -
DNA: TGTGCCAGCAGTTCTGGGACCGTAGCTACCGGGGAGCTGTTTTTT
CDR3: CASSSGTVATGELFF

J: TRBJ1-4
D: -
V: TRBV6-5
size: few
DNA: TGTGCCAGCAGTTACTCCCCGGGAGGGATGACTGAAAAACTGTTTTTT
CDR3: CASSYSPGGMTEKLFF

J: TRBJ2-5
D: TRBD2
V: TRBV4-1
size: once
DNA: TGCGCCAGCAGCCAAGAAGGAGTGGCGGGAGAAGAGACCCAGTACTTC
CDR3: CASSQEGVAGEETQYF